Sequencing of this T cell receptor beta chain was carried out in a study of tissue T cells after allogeneic stem cell transplantation. About this clone: The gene symbols are mouse symbols. The CDR3 end is not reached by the read, which stops 1 residue before it; the germline J gene fills it in.

Germline values: CDR1 KGHPV, CDR2 FQNQEV (reference sequence). The CDR3 spans 12 residues. The V end lost 2 bases, the J end lost 4 bases, and 5 bases lay between the germline ends. TCRbeta CDR3 was sequenced at survey depth with template counts. TCRdb's copy holds only in-frame clones and misses some; the assay was immunoSEQ multiplex PCR. The sample yields roughly 6,400 clones, under 50% seen once. Time point indicated: mouse harvest day 7 after allogeneic transplant. Each mouse received 10^7 T-cell-depleted marrow cells plus 10^6 splenic CD5+ T cells by tail vein. B6 (H2b) cells into BALB/c (H2d) mice; tissues taken at day 7 or 14.

This chain uses TRBV26 with TRBJ1-2; D remains unclear. The specimen was gut tissue. The sequence derives from a female BALB/c mouse given C57BL/6 T cells with graft-versus-host disease after an allogeneic hematopoietic cell transplant. Incomplete CDR3 DNA: TGTGCCAGCAGTCTGGGGTTCTCCGACTACACC. Translated, it gives CASSLGFSDYT. The whole CDR3 is CASSLGFSDYTF.